This entry features one T cell receptor (beta chain) sequence. This record belongs to a study of cytomegalovirus exposure and HLA in healthy donors. Overall study context: The roughly 670 first-cohort repertoires shared a platform with the 120 or so validation repertoires, as reported in a later analysis.

The length of the CDR3 is 14 residues. Trimming pared 6 bases from V and 6 bases from J, leaving 14 bases between. CDR1 MNHEY and CDR2 SMNVEV come from the germline V gene (reference sequence). Data came from immunoSEQ multiplex PCR; TCRdb stores just in-frame clones and leaves some out. The profile shows 60,000 to 80,000 clones, around 94% of them singletons. The rearrangement joins TRBV27 to TRBJ1-4, with TRBD1 as a possible D gene (6 bases). This TCR derives from a woman aged 18-29 years in good health and CMV-seropositive. Sequencing was performed on PBMCs. The DNA of the CDR3 is TGTGCCAGCAGACAGGGAAGCCTGGATGAAAAACTGTTTTTT. It encodes CASRQGSLDEKLFF.